Reported below is one TCR beta chain. Its specificity is unknown. Patients between 18 and 65 years old had hyperthyroidism, newly diagnosed and lasting under 2 months. Clinical symptoms, serum thyroxine and TRAb, thyroid ultrasound and orbital computed tomography were used for the diagnoses. Amplified regions were TCR beta CDR3 sequences from RNA transcripts. TCR CDR3 underwent first-round RT-PCR with the HTBI primer set. MiXCR was run by TCRdb on the multiplex PCR reads, yielding one entry per CDR3 protein. The sample lists approximately 500,000 distinct CDR3 sequences; just over 45% were seen once. There are 18 residues in the CDR3. The V gene's germline CDR1 is SEHNR and CDR2 FQNEAQ (reference sequence). After removal of 5 bases from V and 5 bases from J, the junction contained 15 bases not matched to a gene. The entry originates in a study of T cells in Graves' hyperthyroidism and ophthalmopathy.

Points from the study as a whole: Researchers report that a 13 V-J model separated ophthalmopathy from stable hyperthyroidism. Most thyroid clonotypes expanded above 0.001 were also detected in blood.

The source is a woman aged 18 to 35 with Graves' hyperthyroidism. The chain links TRBV7-9 to TRBJ1-2; 12 positions match TRBD1. The specimen was peripheral blood or thyroid tissue (not recorded which). Written as DNA, the CDR3 is TGTGCCAGCAGCACCCCAAGACGGGGACAGGGGGCGGTTTATGGCTACACCTTC. It specifies CASSTPRRGQGAVYGYTF.